This T cell receptor beta chain is drawn from a study of control samples from healthy donors and cancer patients. Clones were read by immunoSEQ multiplex PCR, and TCRdb kept only the in-frame ones, dropping some. The table has approximately 150,000 clones, around 92% seen once. The CDR3 spans 13 residues. Trimming pared 0 bases from V and 0 bases from J, leaving 1 base between. The germline V gene encodes CDR1 SGDLS and CDR2 YYNGEE. This receptor was taken from a man in his forties or fifties with head and neck cancer. Material: PBMCs. The chain couples TRBV9 to TRBJ1-3; no reliable D call. As DNA, the CDR3 is TGTGCCAGCAGCGTAGGCTCTGGAAACACCATATATTTT. Translated, it gives CASSVGSGNTIYF.